This T cell receptor (beta chain) appears in the sequencing data of a study of blood T cells in healthy people across ages. Study findings and constraints: The study found more naive CD4+ cells and higher diversity in long-lived than aged donors.

This clonotype has a handful of counts. Its antigen is unknown. J was trimmed by 7 bases and V by 6 bases; bases with no gene match: 6. CDR1 is DFQATT, CDR2 SNEGSKA, per germline (reference sequence). The CDR3 is 14 amino acids. Primers used in a second PCR of roughly 7 to 11 cycles were a sample-barcoded 5' primer and a J-beta primer mix. One entry per CDR3 protein, called by TCRdb with MiXCR from the 5' RACE reads. The sample includes 800,000 or so distinct CDR3 sequences, around 25% of them seen just once. Per individual sample, total RNA of at least 6 micrograms was extracted. These data also formed part of another study, on T cells of mothers and their children. In that study: The study obtained over 9 million TCR beta CDR3 reads per mother and about 3 million per child.

Material for sequencing was blood. The sequence was collected from a boy between 10 and 17 years old in good health. This sequence joins TRBV20-1 and TRBJ2-3; 14 bases are shared with TRBD2. CDR3 nucleotide sequence: TGCAGTGCAAGAAGACTAGCGGGAGGGTATACGCAGTATTTT. Amino acids: CSARRLAGGYTQYF.